This T cell receptor (beta chain) was documented in a study of shared clonotypes between healthy human individuals. Study-wide background: Researchers assigned three CD4 naive, three CD4 memory, two CD8 naive and one CD8 memory plate to each donor. Findings and caveats of the study: Generation probability values for non-shared clonotypes were lower than those for clonotypes shared by all four donors.

The ends lost 4 bases at V and 4 bases at J; junction bases unmatched: 5. Per the germline V gene, CDR1 is MDHEN and CDR2 is SYDVKM. The CDR3 is 14 residues long. In replicate PCRs of sorted subsets, roughly 200 ng DNA, roughly 31,000 T cell genomes, was used. TCRdb keeps only in-frame clones here, not all; method: immunoSEQ multiplex PCR. In the table there are 950,000 to 1,300,000 clones, approximately 70% of which are singletons. Worth noting for this clone: What it recognizes is unknown. This sample includes further DNA sequences coding for the same CDR3.

The sequenced material came from memory CD4+ T cells sorted from blood. Subset of the sample: CD45RA-negative fraction. The TCR was taken from a man aged 18 to 35 in good health. The chain employs TRBV28 and TRBJ1-2; 8 bases line up with TRBD1. The CDR3 nucleotides are TGTGCCAGCAGTTCAGGGGGCGCAGGCTATGGCTACACCTTC. Its translation is CASSSGGAGYGYTF.